Below, 8 T cell receptor beta chains from the same sample are listed, as sequenced in a study of PD-1 blockade in mismatch repair-deficient tumors. The assay was immunoSEQ multiplex PCR, and TCRdb's table has in-frame clones only and misses some. The data show 60,000 to 75,000 clones, 88% seen once. The sample here was peripheral blood, taken 52 weeks after starting pembrolizumab. These receptors were collected from an adult with mismatch repair-deficient cancer.

The chain couples TRBV10-3 to TRBJ2-1; D is possibly TRBD2 (6 bases). The ends were cut back, 8 bases at V and 6 bases at J, with 14 bases in the middle. The CDR3 totals 13 residues. Germline V CDR1 and CDR2: ENHRY, SYGVKD. CDR3: CAIESAEGNEQFF. DNA for the CDR3: TGTGCCATCGAGTCGGCGGAGGGCAATGAGCAGTTCTTC.

The gene calls are TRBV6-1 and TRBJ2-7, with 7 bases that match TRBD1. Trimming removed 7 bases from V and 5 bases from J; junction bases left unmatched: 14. Germline loops: CDR1 MNHNS, CDR2 SASEGT. CDR3 length equals 15 residues. CDR3 sequence reads: CASTQGQSFLHEQYF. In DNA form, the CDR3 reads TGTGCCAGCACTCAGGGACAGTCATTCCTCCACGAGCAGTACTTC.

The rearrangement uses TRBV18 and TRBJ2-1; 9 bases are shared with TRBD2. V trimming: 3 bases; J trimming: 6 bases; junction bases outside the gene matches: 6. The V gene's germline CDR1 is KGHSH and CDR2 LQKENI. The CDR3 covers 15 residues. Here the CDR3 reads CASSPLAGRGNEQFF. In nucleotides, the CDR3 is TGTGCCAGCTCACCTCTAGCGGGAAGGGGCAATGAGCAGTTCTTC. The entire variable domain, with the rest obtained from reference TRBV18 and TRBJ2-1, is as follows: NAGVMQNPRHLVRRRGQEARLRCSPMKGHSHVYWYRQLPEEGLKFMVYLQKENIIDESGMPKERFSAEFPKEGPSILRIQQVVRGDSAAYFCASSPLAGRGNEQFFGPGTRLTVL.

The chain employs TRBV6-6 and TRBJ1-4; no clear D gene. V lost 3 bases and J 4 bases, leaving 12 bases between the germline ends. This CDR3 is built from 15 residues. Germline values: CDR1 MNHNY, CDR2 SVGAGI (reference sequence). CDR3 region: CASSYGGRVNEKLFF. CDR3 DNA: TGTGCCAGCAGTTATGGTGGCAGAGTTAATGAAAAACTGTTTTTT.

The chain has TRBV19 and TRBJ2-1, with D hard to call. The CDR3 runs to 11 residues. Germline V gene sequence: CDR1 LNHDA, CDR2 SQIVND (reference sequence). Between the trimmed V and J ends, which lost 1 base and 9 bases, there was a span of 4 bases. The CDR3 sequence is CASSIGSEQFF. In DNA, the CDR3 is TGTGCCAGTAGTATAGGAAGTGAGCAGTTCTTC.

J is TRBJ2-5 and V is TRBV6-1; D might be TRBD1 or TRBD2, each matching 6 bases. The germline gives CDR1 MNHNS, CDR2 SASEGT. The V gene lost 3 bases and the J gene lost 0 bases, with 14 bases spanning the gap. This CDR3 region has 16 residues. CDR3 DNA: TGTGCCAGCAGTGAGTCGGGGGCCTATTACCAAGAGACCCAGTACTTC. Translated: CASSESGAYYQETQYF.

The chain employs TRBV5-1 and TRBJ2-2; TRBD1 or TRBD2 may be the D gene (5 bases each). Trimming stripped 4 bases from V and 3 bases from J, with 13 bases between. Per the germline V gene, CDR1 is SGHRS and CDR2 is YFSETQ. This CDR3 region has 15 residues. CDR3 DNA: TGCGCCAGCAGCGTCCGGGACGGACACACCGGGGAGCTGTTTTTT. Protein sequence: CASSVRDGHTGELFF.

The chain has TRBV11-3 and TRBJ2-7, with a weak D call TRBD1 (5 bases). The CDR3 spans 15 residues. Between the trimmed V and J ends, which lost 5 bases and 1 base, there was a span of 15 bases. Looked up from germline, CDR1 is SGHNT and CDR2 is YENEEA. The CDR3 nucleotides are TGTGCCAGCAGCCGTAGACAGCTACCTTCCTACGAGCAGTACTTC. This sequence encodes CASSRRQLPSYEQYF.